The clone carrying this TCR beta chain was detected a few times. Antigen specificity is unknown. This specimen belongs to a study of CD8 T cells in ankylosing spondylitis. Study outcomes and limitations: Blood of patients with ankylosing spondylitis appeared to be characterized by a TCR beta motif of several highly homologous variants. There were earlier reports of some motif variants in reactive arthritis synovial fluid and blood.

Germline assignment: CDR1 SGHRS and CDR2 YFSETQ. The CDR3 extends over 16 amino acids. V lost 4 bases to trimming and J lost 5 bases; unmatched junction nucleotides: 8. MiXCR was run by TCRdb on the 5' RACE reads, yielding one entry per CDR3 protein. The sample has 100,000 to 150,000 distinct CDR3 sequences, around 9% seen once. The TCR comes from a male donor with ankylosing spondylitis or in good health (not recorded which). This chain links TRBV5-1 with TRBJ2-5; 13 nucleotides line up with TRBD2. The specimen was blood, either unsorted or a sorted T cell fraction (not recorded which). CDR3 loop: CASSEGLAGVLETQYF. The CDR3 bases are TGCGCCAGCAGCGAAGGACTAGCGGGAGTTCTGGAGACCCAGTACTTC.